These 27 T cell receptor beta chains were sequenced from one sample in a study of cytomegalovirus exposure and HLA in healthy donors. Primers: 60 Vbeta forward and 13 Jbeta reverse. Sequencing was performed with immunoSEQ multiplex PCR; in TCRdb, only in-frame clones are kept and a portion is missing. The sample records approximately 140,000 clones, approximately 80% being singletons. The sample was PBMCs. Receptors originate from a man aged 18 to 29 in good health and CMV-seronegative.

This chain links TRBV30 with TRBJ1-6; tentative D call: TRBD1 (5 bases). The CDR3 spans 10 residues. V was trimmed by 7 bases and J by 11 bases, leaving 9 bases between them. Germline CDR1 GTSNPN, CDR2 SVGIG (reference sequence). CDR3 region: CALGPAPLHF. CDR3 bases: TGTGCCTTGGGGCCCGCACCCCTCCACTTT. Full variable domain (missing parts from reference TRBV30 and TRBJ1-6): SQTIHQWPATLVQPVGSPLSLECTVEGTSNPNLYWYRQAAGRGLQLLFYSVGIGQISSEVPQNLSASRPQDRQFILSSKKLLLSDSGFYLCALGPAPLHFGNGTRLTVT.

Written as DNA, the CDR3 is TGTGCCTGGAGTGTTGCTGGTAGATGGTCACCCCTCCACTTT. Translation: CAWSVAGRWSPLHF. The chain combines TRBV30 with TRBJ1-6, with D hard to call. The CDR3 contains 14 residues. CDR1 and CDR2 from the germline V gene are GTSNPN and SVGIG (reference sequence). V dropped 0 bases and J dropped 10 bases, with 13 bases sitting between them.

The gene calls are TRBV30 and TRBJ2-1; a possible D gene is TRBD1 (5 bases). CDR3 length: 12 amino acids. Trimming left V 1 base short and J 10 bases short, with 11 bases between. Germline V CDR1 and CDR2: GTSNPN, SVGIG (reference sequence). DNA of the CDR3: TGTGCCTGGAGTGGCAGGGTCATCGAGCAGTTCTTC. This sequence encodes CAWSGRVIEQFF. The full variable domain, in which reference TRBV30 and TRBJ2-1 provide the parts outside the CDR3, is SQTIHQWPATLVQPVGSPLSLECTVEGTSNPNLYWYRQAAGRGLQLLFYSVGIGQISSEVPQNLSASRPQDRQFILSSKKLLLSDSGFYLCAWSGRVIEQFFGPGTRLTVL.

This sequence joins TRBV7-9 and TRBJ1-2; 7 nucleotides agree with TRBD1. V lost 10 bases, J lost 8 bases, and 13 bases stayed unmatched. The germline V gene encodes CDR1 SEHNR and CDR2 FQNEAQ (reference sequence). The CDR3 loop spans 13 amino acids. The DNA for the CDR3 is TGTGCCACCCCGACAGGGTGGGCCCGGGGCTACACCTTC. It yields the protein CATPTGWARGYTF. Based on the CDR3 plus reference TRBV7-9 and TRBJ1-2, the full variable domain is DTGVSQNPRHKITKRGQNVTFRCDPISEHNRLYWYRQTLGQGPEFLTYFQNEAQLEKSRLLSDRFSAERPKGSFSTLEIQRTEQGDSAMYLCATPTGWARGYTFGSGTRLTVV.

This chain uses TRBV5-6 with TRBJ1-6; D is unresolved. V was clipped by 3 bases and J by 6 bases, with 4 bases between them. There are 12 residues in the CDR3. CDR1 is SGHDT and CDR2 is YYEEEE in the germline V gene. The CDR3 DNA reads TGTGCCAGCAGCTGGGCTAATTCACCCCTCCACTTT. Its translation: CASSWANSPLHF.

The CDR3 bases are TGCGCCAGCAGCCCCACGGACAGGCAGAAGGCTAATGAAAAACTGTTTTTT. This sequence encodes CASSPTDRQKANEKLFF. The chain recombines TRBV4-1 with TRBJ1-4; 7 positions agree with TRBD1. The V segment lost 4 bases and the J segment 3 bases; nucleotides outside the gene matches: 11. CDR3 length equals 17 residues. Germline V gives CDR1 MGHRA, CDR2 YSYEKL.

The chain recombines TRBV19 with TRBJ1-4, with D possibly TRBD1 on 6 matching bases. The V end was cut by 7 bases, the J end by 4 bases, with 13 bases between. This CDR3 is built from 14 residues. Germline V gene lookup returns CDR1 LNHDA and CDR2 SQIVND (reference sequence). The CDR3 reads CASTRTEVNEKLFF. CDR3 nucleotide sequence: TGTGCCAGTACCCGGACAGAGGTTAATGAAAAACTGTTTTTT.

This clone was observed a handful of times. The chain links TRBV4-2 to TRBJ1-4, with a tentative D call TRBD1 (6 bases). V lost 7 bases to trimming and J lost 5 bases, with 14 bases between them. The CDR3 has 14 residues. CDR1 is LGHNA and CDR2 is YNFKEQ in the germline V gene. The CDR3 reads CASTSGQFNEKLFF. CDR3 DNA: TGTGCCAGCACATCGGGACAATTCAATGAAAAACTGTTTTTT.

This chain uses TRBV10-1 with TRBJ1-1; TRBD1 aligns across 8 bases. The CDR3 consists of 14 residues. V lost 6 bases to trimming and J lost 1 base; unmatched junction nucleotides: 4. Per the germline V gene, CDR1 is WNHNN and CDR2 is SYGVQD (reference sequence). The CDR3 region is CASRAGTGNTEAFF. For the CDR3, the DNA is TGCGCCAGCAGAGCCGGGACAGGGAACACTGAAGCTTTCTTT.

The chain recombines TRBV11-3 with TRBJ1-1, with D perhaps matching TRBD1 (6 bases). V was shortened by 0 bases and J by 6 bases, with 8 bases between the two germline ends. The CDR3 has 13 residues. Germline V gene data show CDR1 as SGHNT and CDR2 as YENEEA. CDR3 residues: CASSLEQGAEAFF. For the CDR3, the DNA is TGTGCCAGCAGCTTAGAACAGGGAGCTGAAGCTTTCTTT.

This clone appeared a few times. The chain is built from TRBV5-6 and TRBJ1-4, with D maybe TRBD1 (5 bases). The germline gives CDR1 SGHDT, CDR2 YYEEEE. The CDR3 runs 14 residues. V gave up 5 bases and J gave up 0 bases, with 8 bases separating them. The CDR3 coding sequence is TGTGCCAGCAGACGACAGTCAACTAATGAAAAACTGTTTTTT. Encoded protein: CASRRQSTNEKLFF.

This chain links TRBV4-1 with TRBJ2-2; D perhaps matches TRBD1 (6 bases). The V gene's germline CDR1 is MGHRA and CDR2 YSYEKL. The CDR3 is made up of 15 amino acids. Trimming took 0 bases from V and 4 from J, leaving 9 bases between them. This CDR3 reads CASSQDRGVTGELFF. CDR3 in DNA: TGCGCCAGCAGCCAAGACAGGGGAGTCACCGGGGAGCTGTTTTTT.

The V and J genes are TRBV30 and TRBJ1-2; D remains ambiguous. The germline V and J ends were trimmed by 1 base and 7 bases, with 13 bases remaining between them. The germline V gene has CDR1 GTSNPN and CDR2 SVGIG (reference sequence). The CDR3 consists of 13 residues. The CDR3 DNA reads as TGTGCCTGGAGTGCCATGTCGGGGAGTGGCTACACCTTC. Translation gives CAWSAMSGSGYTF.

This chain uses TRBV28 with TRBJ2-7; 12 positions match TRBD1. V shed 3 bases, J shed 7 bases, and the junction held 10 bases outside the gene matches. The CDR3 extends over 16 amino acids. Germline V gene data show CDR1 as MDHEN and CDR2 as SYDVKM. The CDR3 is CASSFLPGQGAGEQYF. CDR3 coding DNA: TGTGCCAGCAGTTTCTTGCCGGGACAGGGGGCGGGAGAGCAGTACTTC.

The chain couples TRBV25-1 to TRBJ1-2; tentative D call: TRBD1 (6 bases). With 2 bases removed from V and 5 bases from J, the gap between germline ends came to 12 bases. Germline-derived CDR1 and CDR2 are MGHDK and SYGVNS. The CDR3 contains 14 residues. The CDR3: CASSEGGIIYGYTF. In DNA, the CDR3 is TGTGCCAGCAGTGAAGGGGGCATAATATATGGCTACACCTTC.

The chain recombines TRBV5-6 with TRBJ1-2; perhaps TRBD1 as D (6 bases). The V and J ends lost 3 bases and 3 bases respectively, with 15 bases between them. In germline, CDR1 is SGHDT, CDR2 YYEEEE. This CDR3 is 15 amino acids long. The CDR3 DNA sequence: TGTGCCAGCAGCTCGGACAGTTATCTTCACTATGGCTACACCTTC. As protein: CASSSDSYLHYGYTF.

The chain uses TRBV30 and TRBJ2-7; 7 bases agree with TRBD2. V trimming: 7 bases; J trimming: 2 bases; junction bases outside the gene matches: 5. This CDR3 comprises 12 residues. CDR1 and CDR2 from the germline V gene are GTSNPN and SVGIG (reference sequence). This chain's CDR3 is CAFKRGTYEQYF. The CDR3 DNA sequence: TGTGCCTTTAAGCGGGGAACCTACGAGCAGTACTTC.

The CDR3 protein is CASSHLAGGSEQYF. The CDR3 DNA reads TGTGCCAGCAGCCACCTCGCCGGGGGGAGCGAGCAGTACTTC. The chain joins TRBV14 to TRBJ2-7, with 7 bases that match TRBD2. V shed 3 bases and J 6 bases; nucleotides not matched to a gene: 8. The CDR3 has 14 residues. CDR1 and CDR2 from the germline V gene are SGHDN and FVKESK.

This clone was picked up a small number of times. The rearrangement uses TRBV4-3 and TRBJ1-2, with D possibly TRBD1 on 6 matching bases. In germline, CDR1 is LGHNA, CDR2 YSLEER. The CDR3 is made up of 15 amino acids. The V and J ends lost 0 bases and 5 bases respectively, with 13 bases between them. The CDR3 is CASSQDFAGAYGYTF. CDR3 nucleotides: TGCGCCAGCAGCCAAGATTTTGCAGGGGCTTATGGCTACACCTTC.

The CDR3 sequence: CASSPTTRSLYEQYF. For the CDR3, the DNA is TGTGCCAGCTCACCAACGACTAGAAGCCTCTACGAGCAGTACTTC. This sequence joins TRBV18 and TRBJ2-7, with D possibly TRBD2 on 6 matching bases. CDR3 size: 15 residues. The ends were cut back, 2 bases at V and 3 bases at J, with 14 bases in the middle. Germline V gives CDR1 KGHSH, CDR2 LQKENI. The whole variable domain, remainder taken from reference TRBV18 and TRBJ2-7, is NAGVMQNPRHLVRRRGQEARLRCSPMKGHSHVYWYRQLPEEGLKFMVYLQKENIIDESGMPKERFSAEFPKEGPSILRIQQVVRGDSAAYFCASSPTTRSLYEQYFGPGTRLTVT.

V is TRBV7-2 and J is TRBJ2-3; D is uncertain. CDR1 and CDR2 from the germline V gene are SGHTA and FQGNSA. The V gene lost 4 bases and the J gene lost 2 bases, with 7 bases spanning the gap. This CDR3 has 13 amino acids. CDR3 DNA sequence: TGTGCCAGCAGCTACCAGGACACAGATACGCAGTATTTT. It translates to CASSYQDTDTQYF.

This clone was observed a handful of times. CDR3 sequence reads: CASSDRARFGANVLTF. The DNA for the CDR3 is TGCGCCAGCAGTGACAGGGCTAGATTCGGGGCCAACGTCCTGACTTTC. The rearrangement links TRBV10-2 to TRBJ2-6; a possible D gene is TRBD1 (5 bases). In germline, CDR1 is WSHSY, CDR2 SAAADI. V lost 3 bases, J lost 4 bases, and 13 bases lay in between. This CDR3 comprises 16 residues.

The chain has TRBV4-2 and TRBJ2-6; D gene unclear. The CDR3 is 12 amino acids. The V gene lost 8 bases and the J gene lost 0 bases, with 2 bases spanning the gap. Germline V gives CDR1 LGHNA, CDR2 YNFKEQ. CDR3: CASLSGANVLTF. The CDR3 DNA sequence: TGTGCCAGCCTCTCTGGGGCCAACGTCCTGACTTTC.

The V and J genes are TRBV30 and TRBJ1-1; D is uncertain. Germline CDR1 and CDR2: GTSNPN and SVGIG (reference sequence). The CDR3 contains 15 residues. V was clipped by 1 base and J by 4 bases, with 16 bases between them. The CDR3: CAWSAPKPASTEAFF. The CDR3 DNA reads TGTGCCTGGAGTGCCCCCAAACCTGCGAGCACTGAAGCTTTCTTT.

This clone was seen more than once but under ten times. CDR3 DNA: TGTGCCAGTAGTATTGGGGGGGGCGCGAGTCACTATGGCTACACCTTC. Encoded protein: CASSIGGGASHYGYTF. The chain joins TRBV19 to TRBJ1-2, with D possibly matching TRBD1 (6 bases). Germline values: CDR1 LNHDA, CDR2 SQIVND (reference sequence). Trimming took off 3 bases at V and 3 bases at J, with 17 bases between the two ends. This CDR3 contains 16 residues.

The table lists this clone with a count of one. The gene calls are TRBV25-1 and TRBJ2-5; 7 positions match TRBD1. This CDR3 region has 17 residues. Germline assignment: CDR1 MGHDK and CDR2 SYGVNS. Losses at the gene ends were 1 base for V and 1 base for J; bases not matched to a gene: 9. The CDR3, as DNA: TGTGCCAGCAGTGAATTGGTGAGGACAGGCCCCCAAGAGACCCAGTACTTC. This sequence encodes CASSELVRTGPQETQYF.

This clone has more than one count but fewer than ten. V gene TRBV6-5 combines with J gene TRBJ1-2; D is perhaps TRBD1 (5 bases). Per germline, CDR1 MNHEY and CDR2 SVGAGI. Trimming removed 2 bases from V and 8 bases from J, with 12 bases in between. CDR3 length: 13 residues. The DNA for the CDR3 is TGTGCCAGCAGTTACGGAAAGGGGCACGGCTACACCTTC. Translation gives CASSYGKGHGYTF.